Listed below are T cell receptor beta chains from one sample, sequenced in a study of blood T cell repertoires in COVID-19. Using immunoSEQ multiplex PCR, the repertoire was profiled, and TCRdb retains in-frame clones only, with some absent. The sample has about 200,000 clones, about 80% seen once. The sample was peripheral blood. The source is a human donor with acute or convalescent COVID-19. The donor label of this sample is uncertain. The CDR3 runs from the conserved cysteine through the conserved F or W. Each record gives: clone size, D gene, J gene, V gene, CDR3 DNA, CDR3 protein. A D gene is named only where the DNA matches it firmly. Size is stated for part of the rows, as once, few or many counts, or as a class when the clone is expanded.

>.|.|TRBJ2-1|TRBV19
TGTGCCAGTAGTTTCCAGGGCATCCTCAATGAGCAGTTCTTC
CASSFQGILNEQFF
>.|.|TRBJ1-4|TRBV7-9
TGTGCCAGCAGCATAATCCCCCAAAAACTGTTTTTT
CASSIIPQKLFF
>.|.|TRBJ1-1|TRBV7-3
TGTGCCAGCAGCTTAGGGGGCAGGAACACTGAAGCTTTCTTT
CASSLGGRNTEAFF
>.|.|TRBJ1-6|TRBV5-4
TGTGCCAGCAGCTTGGATAAGATAGGGGCTCTCTCACCCCTCCACTTT
CASSLDKIGALSPLHF
>.|TRBD2|TRBJ2-7|TRBV27
TGTGCCAGCAGTGGGACTAGCCGAAGCTCCTACGAGCAGTACTTC
CASSGTSRSSYEQYF
>.|.|TRBJ2-3|TRBV7-9
TGTGCCAGCAGCAGGGACCAACGGGCAGATACGCAGTATTTT
CASSRDQRADTQYF
>.|.|TRBJ1-1|TRBV18
TGTGCCAGCTCACCCGGACAGCCGAACACTGAAGCTTTCTTT
CASSPGQPNTEAFF
>.|TRBD2|TRBJ2-1|TRBV6-5
TGTGCCAGCAGTTACCCCCCTAGCGGGAATCTCTATGAGCAGTTCTTC
CASSYPPSGNLYEQFF
>.|TRBD1|TRBJ1-5|TRBV24-1
TGTGCCACCAGTGATTCCGACAGGGGTTTGAACAATCAGCCCCAGCATTTT
CATSDSDRGLNNQPQHF
>.|.|TRBJ1-3|TRBV7-8
TGTGCCAGCAGCTTAGACGGTGAGGGAGGAAACACCATATATTTT
CASSLDGEGGNTIYF
>few|.|TRBJ1-6|TRBV3-1/TRBV3-2
TGTGCCAGCAGCCAAGAGAGAACCAATTCACCCCTCCACTTT
CASSQERTNSPLHF
>few|TRBD1|TRBJ2-7|TRBV4-1
TGCGCCAGCAGCCAAGCCGGGACAGGGTTCGGCGAGCAGTACTTC
CASSQAGTGFGEQYF
>.|.|TRBJ1-2|TRBV12-3/TRBV12-4
TGTGCCACTGGACAGCCCTGGGAAGGCTACACCTTC
CATGQPWEGYTF
>few|.|TRBJ2-7|TRBV30
TGTGCCTGGACAGGGAGGACCTACGAGCAGTACTTC
CAWTGRTYEQYF
>few|TRBD1|TRBJ2-1|TRBV18
TGTGCCAGCTCGGCCGGACAGGGGGCAGGAGAGCAGTTCTTC
CASSAGQGAGEQFF
>few|.|TRBJ1-1|TRBV6-5
TGTGCCACCACGCAGGGGAACACTGAAGCTTTCTTT
CATTQGNTEAFF
>.|TRBD1|TRBJ1-5|TRBV6-5
TGTGCCAGCAGTTACCGGGACAGACAACAGCCCCAGCATTTT
CASSYRDRQQPQHF
>.|TRBD1|TRBJ1-1|TRBV29-1
TGCAGCGTTGACGGCAGGGGGTCCACTGAAGCTTTCTTT
CSVDGRGSTEAFF
>.|TRBD2|TRBJ2-4|TRBV5-4
TGTGCCAGCAGGTCCGGGACTAGCTTAGCCAAAAACATTCAGTACTTC
CASRSGTSLAKNIQYF
>once|TRBD2|TRBJ2-7|TRBV24-1
TGTGCCACCAGTGCCGGGACTAGCGGGAGACGGCAGTACTTC
CATSAGTSGRRQYF
>.|TRBD1|TRBJ1-5|TRBV6-5
TGTGCCAGCAGTTCAAGGACAGGGGACAATCAGCCCCAGCATTTT
CASSSRTGDNQPQHF
>once|.|TRBJ2-2|TRBV2
TGTGCCAGCAGTTCCTTAGCAGCCGCGAACACCGGGGAGCTGTTTTTT
CASSSLAAANTGELFF
>.|.|TRBJ2-3|TRBV27
TGTGCCAGCAGTTTCCAGGGAAGGGGGACAGATACGCAGTATTTT
CASSFQGRGTDTQYF
>.|TRBD1|TRBJ1-4|TRBV7-2
TGTGCCAGCAGCTTAGCGCCAGGGGGGCGGGAAAAACTGTTTTTT
CASSLAPGGREKLFF
>few|.|TRBJ2-5|TRBV4-1
TGCGCCAGCAGCCAAGACCCGGACAGAGAAGAGACCCAGTACTTC
CASSQDPDREETQYF
>.|TRBD2|TRBJ2-1|TRBV20-1
TGCAGTGCTAGTGACCTTTCTAGCGGCTCCTACAATGAGCAGTTCTTC
CSASDLSSGSYNEQFF
>.|TRBD1|TRBJ1-6|TRBV9
TGTGCCAGCAGCGCCGGACAGGGGAATAATTCACCCCTCCACTTT
CASSAGQGNNSPLHF
>.|TRBD1|TRBJ1-1|TRBV18
TGTGCCAGCTCACCTCAGAGGGGGCGGAACACTGAAGCTTTCTTT
CASSPQRGRNTEAFF
>.|.|TRBJ2-7|TRBV3-1/TRBV3-2
TGTGCCAGCAGCCAGGGCTTGGGACTTAACCCAAACGAGCAGTACTTC
CASSQGLGLNPNEQYF
>.|TRBD2|TRBJ2-1|TRBV6-2/TRBV6-3
TGTGCCAGCAGTCCCGGACTAGCGGGAGGACAACTCTCCTACAATGAGCAGTTCTTC
CASSPGLAGGQLSYNEQFF
>few|TRBD2|TRBJ2-2|TRBV9
TGTGCCAGCAGCGTAGGGCTAGCGGGAGGGCACTCGAACACCGGGGAGCTGTTTTTT
CASSVGLAGGHSNTGELFF
>.|TRBD1|TRBJ2-5|TRBV11-2
TGTGCCAGCAGCTTAGGGGACAGGGACGTAGAGACCCAGTACTTC
CASSLGDRDVETQYF
>once|TRBD1|TRBJ2-5|TRBV6-1
TGTGCCAGCAGTGATGACAGGGTGAGAGAGACCCAGTACTTC
CASSDDRVRETQYF
>.|.|TRBJ2-1|TRBV10-1
TGCGCCAGCAGTTCAAGCAGAACCCTAGGCAATGAGCAGTTCTTC
CASSSSRTLGNEQFF
>.|TRBD1|TRBJ1-5|TRBV6-5
TGTGCCAGCAGTTACTGGGACAGTCCATATCAGCCCCAGCATTTT
CASSYWDSPYQPQHF
>.|.|TRBJ1-2|TRBV11-2
TGTGCCAGCAGCTTAGATGGGGGGAGCTATGGCTACACCTTC
CASSLDGGSYGYTF